This T cell receptor beta chain comes out of a study of shared clonotypes between healthy human individuals. Within Nashville, Tennessee resided all donors, each a Caucasian adult. Running of the assay took place at deep level. The data were produced by immunoSEQ multiplex PCR, yet TCRdb's version contains in-frame clones alone and is incomplete. The table shows over a million clones, with approximately 96% occurring only once. The germline V gene has CDR1 LGHNA and CDR2 YNFKEQ. J gave up 5 bases and V 0 bases, and 2 bases lay outside the gene matches. This CDR3 has 15 residues. Study-wide findings and caveats: Non-shared clonotypes showed lower generation probabilities than clonotypes common to all four donors.

As concerns this clone: Its target is not known.

The sequencing sample was made of naive CD4+ T cells sorted from blood. Subset of the sample: CD45RA+ positively selected. The receptor was isolated from a man in his thirties or forties in good health. This chain uses TRBV4-2 with TRBJ2-2, with 8 bases identical to TRBD1. This CDR3 reads CASSQDRTGTGELFF. The CDR3 DNA reads as TGTGCCAGCAGCCAAGACCGGACAGGGACCGGGGAGCTGTTTTTT.